The 14 T cell receptor beta chains below were found in one sample sequenced in a study of cytomegalovirus exposure and HLA in healthy donors. Sequencing was performed with immunoSEQ multiplex PCR; in TCRdb, only in-frame clones are kept and a portion is missing. The table includes 120,000 or so clones, 88% detected once. The sample consisted of PBMCs. These receptors all stem from a man aged 18 to 30 in good health and CMV-seronegative.

CDR3 in amino acids: CASSLGFGGSNSDEQFF. The CDR3 coding sequence is TGTGCCAGCAGCTTAGGTTTTGGCGGGAGTAATTCCGATGAGCAGTTCTTC. V usage is TRBV7-9 and J usage is TRBJ2-1; 7 bases line up with TRBD2. The V and J ends lost 1 base and 8 bases, in that order; junction bases with no gene match: 14. The CDR3 is 17 residues long. From germline, CDR1 is SEHNR and CDR2 FQNEAQ (reference sequence). Variable domain in full (rest from reference TRBV7-9 and TRBJ2-1): DTGVSQNPRHKITKRGQNVTFRCDPISEHNRLYWYRQTLGQGPEFLTYFQNEAQLEKSRLLSDRFSAERPKGSFSTLEIQRTEQGDSAMYLCASSLGFGGSNSDEQFFGPGTRLTVL.

This clone appeared once. The V call is TRBV7-9, the J call TRBJ2-7; TRBD1 matches 8 bases. V lost 3 bases, J lost 3 bases, and 10 bases stayed unmatched. CDR1 is SEHNR and CDR2 is FQNEAQ in the germline V gene (reference sequence). The CDR3 is 16 residues long. The CDR3 nucleotides read TGTGCCAGCAGCTTCGGGGCAGGGGGCGGCTTCTACGAGCAGTACTTC. Protein sequence: CASSFGAGGGFYEQYF.

The CDR3 reads CASSLWRGVELFF. The CDR3 DNA reads as TGTGCCAGCAGTCTCTGGCGGGGAGTGGAGCTGTTTTTT. This sequence joins TRBV6-6 and TRBJ2-2; a possible D gene is TRBD2 (6 bases). This CDR3 is 13 amino acids long. Germline CDR1 is MNHNY and CDR2 is SVGAGI (reference sequence). V shed 5 bases and J shed 10 bases, with 14 bases lying between them.

V gene TRBV9 combines with J gene TRBJ2-3; 7 bases map to TRBD1. Germline lookup yields CDR1 SGDLS and CDR2 YYNGEE. V lost 1 base to trimming and J lost 2 bases; unmatched junction nucleotides: 7. The CDR3 runs to 16 residues. The CDR3 coding sequence is TGTGCCAGCAGCGTATACGGGACAGCGTTCACAGATACGCAGTATTTT. This codes for CASSVYGTAFTDTQYF.

This clone appeared once. The CDR3 here is CASSYRGVGSYNEQFF. The CDR3 DNA reads TGTGCCAGCAGTTACCGCGGGGTCGGCTCCTACAATGAGCAGTTCTTC. The chain recombines TRBV6-5 with TRBJ2-1; TRBD2 might be the D (6 bases). Trimming left V 2 bases short and J 0 bases short, with 11 bases between. This CDR3 comprises 16 residues. The germline gives CDR1 MNHEY, CDR2 SVGAGI.

The chain employs TRBV7-9 and TRBJ2-6; 10 nucleotides line up with TRBD1. Germline CDR1 reads SEHNR; CDR2 reads FQNEAQ (reference sequence). This CDR3 contains 15 residues. After removal of 6 bases from V and 6 bases from J, the junction contained 5 bases not matched to a gene. The chain's CDR3 is CASSQTGGEANVLTF. As DNA, the CDR3 is TGTGCCAGCAGTCAGACAGGGGGCGAGGCCAACGTCCTGACTTTC. Together with reference TRBV7-9 and TRBJ2-6, the CDR3 gives the full variable domain: DTGVSQNPRHKITKRGQNVTFRCDPISEHNRLYWYRQTLGQGPEFLTYFQNEAQLEKSRLLSDRFSAERPKGSFSTLEIQRTEQGDSAMYLCASSQTGGEANVLTFGAGSRLTVL.

This rearrangement joins TRBV19 to TRBJ1-1; 7 bases line up with TRBD1. This CDR3 is built from 14 residues. Germline V gene lookup returns CDR1 LNHDA and CDR2 SQIVND (reference sequence). The ends lost 8 bases at V and 1 base at J; junction bases unmatched: 7. The CDR3 nucleotides read TGTGCCAGTCGCGATCGGACAGGGAACACTGAAGCTTTCTTT. It is translated as CASRDRTGNTEAFF.

The chain uses TRBV19 and TRBJ2-7; TRBD2 agrees at 8 bases. V lost 8 bases to trimming and J lost 4 bases; unmatched junction nucleotides: 13. The V gene's germline CDR1 is LNHDA and CDR2 SQIVND (reference sequence). The CDR3 spans 15 residues. The CDR3 loop is CASGLSGRSIYEQYF. For the CDR3, the DNA is TGTGCCAGTGGATTGAGCGGGAGAAGCATTTACGAGCAGTACTTC.

The V and J genes are TRBV27 and TRBJ1-3; D is uncertain. The CDR3 contains 14 residues. Trimming cost V 5 bases and J 0 bases, with 8 bases left between them. Germline V gene sequence: CDR1 MNHEY, CDR2 SMNVEV (reference sequence). The CDR3 nucleotides read TGTGCCAGCAGTATCACAGACTCTGGAAACACCATATATTTT. Protein: CASSITDSGNTIYF.

This chain links TRBV7-6 with TRBJ2-1; TRBD2 aligns across 10 bases. The J segment lost 2 bases and the V segment lost 3 bases, leaving 4 bases of the junction unmatched. This CDR3 is 16 amino acids long. Germline CDR1 is SGHVS and CDR2 is FNYEAQ. The CDR3 is CASSFSGGSTYNEQFF. CDR3 DNA sequence: TGTGCCAGCAGCTTTAGCGGGGGGTCAACCTACAATGAGCAGTTCTTC.

The chain combines TRBV7-2 with TRBJ1-1, with 8 bases fitting TRBD1. The ends lost 5 bases at V and 2 bases at J; junction bases unmatched: 10. The CDR3 loop spans 16 amino acids. CDR1 and CDR2 from the germline V gene are SGHTA and FQGNSA. CDR3 sequence reads: CASSVGQGGGNTEAFF. In DNA, the CDR3 is TGTGCCAGCAGCGTCGGACAGGGCGGGGGAAACACTGAAGCTTTCTTT. The complete variable domain, with remaining parts taken from reference TRBV7-2 and TRBJ1-1, reads GAGVSQSPSNKVTEKGKDVELRCDPISGHTALYWYRQSLGQGLEFLIYFQGNSAPDKSGLPSDRFSAERTGGSVSTLTIQRTQQEDSAVYLCASSVGQGGGNTEAFFGQGTRLTVV.

This sequence joins TRBV5-6 and TRBJ2-7; D ambiguous. The germline gives CDR1 SGHDT, CDR2 YYEEEE. V dropped 7 bases and J dropped 5 bases, with 19 bases sitting between them. This CDR3 spans 14 amino acids. The chain's CDR3 is CASANPLLTHEQYF. Here the CDR3 DNA reads TGTGCCAGCGCGAACCCGCTACTAACCCACGAGCAGTACTTC.

The chain employs TRBV2 and TRBJ2-2; 8 bases are shared with TRBD1. CDR3 length equals 14 residues. The germline CDR1 and CDR2 sequences are SNHLY and FYNNEI. V was pared by 7 bases and J by 4 bases, with 5 bases of the junction left unmatched. In DNA, the CDR3 is TGTGCCAGCACTGGACAGGGCGTCACCGGGGAGCTGTTTTTT. Translation: CASTGQGVTGELFF.

The chain recombines TRBV4-1 with TRBJ2-3; 13 nucleotides line up with TRBD2. This CDR3 is built from 16 residues. With V trimmed by 4 bases and J by 4 bases, 5 bases remained unmatched. CDR1 MGHRA and CDR2 YSYEKL come from the germline V gene. In nucleotides, the CDR3 is TGCGCCAGCAGCCCGAGACTAGCGGGGGGCCCAGATACGCAGTATTTT. It is translated as CASSPRLAGGPDTQYF.